These T cell receptor beta chains were read from a single sample in a study of cytomegalovirus exposure and HLA in healthy donors. Generated by immunoSEQ multiplex PCR, the TCRdb table keeps only in-frame clones and is missing some. The data show under 200,000 clones, roughly 79% seen once. Sample: PBMCs. These receptors all come from a man aged 30 to 45 in good health and CMV-seronegative. CDR3s include the opening cysteine and the closing phenylalanine or tryptophan. The order of the fields is V gene, J gene, clone size, D gene, CDR3 DNA, CDR3 protein. D genes are given only for firm matches. A clone size is listed for some rows: how often the clone was seen (once, few, many), or a class if it is expanded.

TRBV5-1	TRBJ1-2	NA	NA	TGCGCCAGCAGCTTGTTCGGGGACTACACCTTC	CASSLFGDYTF
TRBV7-3	TRBJ2-7	NA	NA	TGTGCCAGCAGCTTAACCTGGACAGCCGAGCAGTACTTC	CASSLTWTAEQYF
TRBV5-1	TRBJ2-6	NA	NA	TGCGCCAGCAGCGCGGCTACAGGGCCCGGGGCCAACGTCCTGACTTTC	CASSAATGPGANVLTF
TRBV11-2	TRBJ1-4	NA	TRBD1	TGTGCCAGCAGCTTAGGAGGGGGCAGCCCGAATGAAAAACTGTTTTTT	CASSLGGGSPNEKLFF
TRBV4-1	TRBJ2-1	NA	TRBD2	TGCGCCAGCAGCCAGCCGGCCTTAGCGGGGGCGTACAATGAGCAGTTCTTC	CASSQPALAGAYNEQFF
TRBV29-1	TRBJ2-1	NA	TRBD2	TGCAGCGTTGGGGTAGTACTAGCGGAAAACAATGAGCAGTTCTTC	CSVGVVLAENNEQFF
TRBV9	TRBJ2-2	NA	NA	TGTGCCAGCAGCGTAAGGACCGGGCTAGCCACCGGGGAGCTGTTTTTT	CASSVRTGLATGELFF
TRBV7-9	TRBJ2-2	NA	NA	TGTGCCAGCAGCTCCAGCGCCGCCACCGGGGAGCTGTTTTTT	CASSSSAATGELFF
TRBV11-1	TRBJ2-7	NA	TRBD1	TGTGCCAGCAGCTCCCGACGGGACAGGATCTACGAGCAGTACTTC	CASSSRRDRIYEQYF
TRBV7-9	TRBJ2-7	NA	TRBD1	TGTGCCAGCAGCCGCCCCGGGACAGGGTTCCACGAGCAGTACTTC	CASSRPGTGFHEQYF
TRBV9	TRBJ1-1	NA	TRBD1	TGTGCCAGCAGCGTTACAGGGGGCTCTGAAGCTTTCTTT	CASSVTGGSEAFF
TRBV7-3	TRBJ1-2	NA	TRBD1	TGTGCCAGCAGCTCAATTGGGACAGGGGTCTATGGCTACACCTTC	CASSSIGTGVYGYTF
TRBV6-5	TRBJ2-7	NA	NA	TGTGCCAGCAGTTACGGGCAGGGTTCCTACGAGCAGTACTTC	CASSYGQGSYEQYF
TRBV2	TRBJ2-3	NA	TRBD2	TGTGCCAGCAGTGGGACTAGCGGGGCCACAGATACGCAGTATTTT	CASSGTSGATDTQYF
TRBV5-4	TRBJ2-7	few	NA	TGTGCCAGCAGATCGGAGGTACACCCCGAGCAGTACTTC	CASRSEVHPEQYF
TRBV4-2	TRBJ2-7	NA	TRBD1	TGTGCCAGCAGCCCTGGGACAGGGGTCGAGCAGTACTTC	CASSPGTGVEQYF
TRBV19	TRBJ1-2	NA	TRBD1	TGTGCCAGCGGCGACAGGGGGTATGGCTACACCTTC	CASGDRGYGYTF
TRBV5-4	TRBJ2-1	few	TRBD1	TGTGCCAGCACCAAACTGGGGGACAGTCTCTACAATGAGCAGTTCTTC	CASTKLGDSLYNEQFF
TRBV15	TRBJ2-1	NA	TRBD1	TGTGCCACCAGCAGAGGGTCCAGGGGGCTTTACAATGAGCAGTTCTTC	CATSRGSRGLYNEQFF
TRBV5-6	TRBJ2-7	NA	NA	TGTGCCAGCAGCTTTTTCTGGCGCGGCTACGAGCAGTACTTC	CASSFFWRGYEQYF
TRBV6-4	TRBJ2-1	few	TRBD2	TGTGCCAGCAGTGACTTAGCGGGAGAAGGTTACAATGAGCAGTTCTTC	CASSDLAGEGYNEQFF
TRBV19	TRBJ2-7	NA	TRBD2	TGTGCCAGTAGTAGGCCGGGACTAGCGAATGTCGAGCAGTACTTC	CASSRPGLANVEQYF
TRBV5-1	TRBJ1-1	NA	TRBD1	TGCGCCAGCAGTAGACAGGGAAGTACTGAAGCTTTCTTT	CASSRQGSTEAFF
TRBV4-1	TRBJ2-1	NA	NA	TGCGCCAGCAGCCGGGTAGCACTAGAAGGGAATGAGCAGTTCTTC	CASSRVALEGNEQFF
TRBV7-3	TRBJ2-1	NA	NA	TGTGCCAGCAGCTCCCGTTACGGCAATGAGCAGTTCTTC	CASSSRYGNEQFF
TRBV9	TRBJ2-1	NA	TRBD1	TGTGCCAGCAGCGTAGATCCGGGACAGAGCTCCTACAATGAGCAGTTCTTC	CASSVDPGQSSYNEQFF
TRBV6-6	TRBJ1-1	NA	NA	TGTGCCAGCAGCCTCCGGGGTGAGGTAGGTGCTTTCTTT	CASSLRGEVGAFF
TRBV5-1	TRBJ1-1	once	TRBD1	TGCGCCAGCAGCCCGGACAGGGGAACGAACACTGAAGCTTTCTTT	CASSPDRGTNTEAFF
TRBV19	TRBJ2-1	NA	TRBD1	TGTGCCAGTAGTACCGACAGGGGAACCTACAATGAGCAGTTCTTC	CASSTDRGTYNEQFF
TRBV28	TRBJ1-2	NA	NA	TGTGCCAGCAGTTTAGTAGCTGGGTACGGCTACACCTTC	CASSLVAGYGYTF
TRBV7-2	TRBJ1-3	NA	NA	TGTGCCAGCAGCTTAGGGGCAGGGGCGGGAAACACCATATATTTT	CASSLGAGAGNTIYF
TRBV29-1	TRBJ2-7	NA	TRBD2	TGCAGCGTCGCTAGCGGGAGTTGGTACGAGCAGTACTTC	CSVASGSWYEQYF
TRBV7-9	TRBJ2-5	NA	NA	TGTGCCAGCAGCTCCAGCGACGTCCGAGAGACCCAGTACTTC	CASSSSDVRETQYF
TRBV5-1	TRBJ2-2	few	NA	TGCGCCAGCAGCTCTAGGATGAACACCGGGGAGCTGTTTTTT	CASSSRMNTGELFF
TRBV2	TRBJ2-1	few	TRBD1	TGTGCCAGCAGTGAAGCGCTTCAGGGGACAGGGGTCGCCATTTACAATGAGCAGTTCTTC	CASSEALQGTGVAIYNEQFF
TRBV21-1	TRBJ2-1	once	NA	TGTGCCAGCAGCCCCCGAGTAACAGGGGTCAGCTCCTACAATGAGCAGTTCTTC	CASSPRVTGVSSYNEQFF
TRBV5-1	TRBJ2-7	NA	TRBD1	TGCGCCAGCAGCTTGGAACAGGGGTACTACGAGCAGTACTTC	CASSLEQGYYEQYF
TRBV11-3	TRBJ2-2	NA	TRBD2	TGTGCCAGCAGCGGGACTAGCGGGAGTTATGGGGAGCTGTTTTTT	CASSGTSGSYGELFF
TRBV5-1	TRBJ2-1	NA	NA	TGCGCCAGCAGCGGTGCCCCGGGCGGGCCCTACAATGAGCAGTTCTTC	CASSGAPGGPYNEQFF
TRBV11-2	TRBJ1-4	few	TRBD1	TGTGCCAGCAGCTTAGATTCGAGACAGGGGCCTGAAAAACTGTTTTTT	CASSLDSRQGPEKLFF
TRBV23-1	TRBJ1-5	NA	NA	TGCGCCAGCAGACAGGGCGGCCAGCCCCAGCATTTT	CASRQGGQPQHF
TRBV6-5	TRBJ2-5	few	NA	TGTGCCAGCAGTTACGGCGACACTCTGGAGACCCAGTACTTC	CASSYGDTLETQYF
TRBV28	TRBJ2-7	NA	TRBD1	TGTGCCAGCACCGACAGGGCGAGCTCCTACGAGCAGTACTTC	CASTDRASSYEQYF
TRBV19	TRBJ1-3	NA	NA	TGTGCCAGTAGTAGTCGACAGGGAAACACCATATATTTT	CASSSRQGNTIYF
TRBV28	TRBJ1-2	few	NA	TGTGCCAGCAGTCCGGGGGGCCAGGTAAAAGGAGGCTACACCTTC	CASSPGGQVKGGYTF
TRBV19	TRBJ1-5	NA	TRBD1	TGTGCCAGTATGGCGTCCGACAGGGGAGGCAATCAGCCCCAGCATTTT	CASMASDRGGNQPQHF
TRBV7-3	TRBJ1-2	NA	NA	TGTGCCAGCAGCCCGACAGGCTCCGGACCTGGCTACACCTTC	CASSPTGSGPGYTF
TRBV28	TRBJ2-1	NA	TRBD2	TGTGCCAGCAGCTTAGCGGGAGCCCCCTACAATGAGCAGTTCTTC	CASSLAGAPYNEQFF
TRBV20-1	TRBJ2-1	once	NA	TGCAGTGCCGAGCCTCGGAATGAGCAGTTCTTC	CSAEPRNEQFF
TRBV19	TRBJ1-5	NA	TRBD1	TGTGCCAGTAGGGACCCTTGGACAGGGAGGCCCCAGCATTTT	CASRDPWTGRPQHF
TRBV6-5	TRBJ2-1	few	NA	TGTGCCAGCAGTTCACTCGACAGGTCCTACAATGAGCAGTTCTTC	CASSSLDRSYNEQFF
TRBV6-1	TRBJ1-1	NA	NA	TGTGCCAGCAGTGTAGGGGGAACTGAAGCTTTCTTT	CASSVGGTEAFF
TRBV15	TRBJ2-1	NA	TRBD2	TGTGCCACCAGCAGACCCGGGACTAGCGGGAGTTTTAGAAATGAGCAGTTCTTC	CATSRPGTSGSFRNEQFF
TRBV5-4	TRBJ2-7	once	TRBD2	TGTGCCAGCAGCGTCCGGGGGGTTCCCTCCTACGAGCAGTACTTC	CASSVRGVPSYEQYF
TRBV6-5	TRBJ2-2	NA	NA	TGTGCCAGCACCTACTCCGCGCCCGGGGAGCTGTTTTTT	CASTYSAPGELFF